Listed below are T cell receptor beta chains from one sample, sequenced in a study of identical twins. A single record per CDR3 protein comes from TCRdb applying MiXCR to the 5' RACE reads. This sample has 450,000 to 650,000 distinct CDR3 sequences; more than 9% occur once, and the top ten carry around 3.1%. These records were also assigned to another study, of yellow fever vaccine responses in identical twins.

The sample consisted of PBMCs. These receptors were obtained from a woman between 18 and 29 years old in good health. The conserved cysteine and the conserved F or W are not part of the CDR3 here. Expanded clones are given a class, and other clones once, few, many or no size at all.

many,12,TRBV4-3,TRBJ2-1,ASSHVRSYNEQF
many,12,TRBV27,TRBJ1-5,ASGWVGGRQPQH
many,18,TRBV5-1,TRBJ2-1,ASRVGTGRMIRASYNEQF
few,14,TRBV4-3,TRBJ2-4,ASSRVLAPSENIQY
-,16,TRBV5-1,TRBJ1-1,ASSSIRPGQGRNTEAF
few,12,TRBV25-1,TRBJ2-5,ASSATGLGGAQY
few,10,TRBV30,TRBJ2-1,AWGTPSRGLF
-,13,TRBV12-3/TRBV12-4,TRBJ2-1,ASSLGQGVFNEQF
many,12,TRBV2,TRBJ1-1,ASPDRDYNTEAF
few,12,TRBV7-6,TRBJ2-5,ASERDRGLETQY
few,13,TRBV7-2,TRBJ1-5,ASNSDGKSNQPQH